This T cell receptor beta chain was sequenced in a study of Ad26.COV2.S vaccination and SARS-CoV-2 variants (dated by TCRdb to about 2021). Background for the entire study: Vaccine-arm donors came from COV1001, a multicentre, randomized, double-blind, placebo-controlled phase I-IIa trial of Ad26.COV2.S in healthy adults. Ad26.COV2.S was given intramuscularly at 5x10^10 or 1x10^11 viral particles, as a single shot or as two shots 56 days apart. The specificity and breadth of SARS-CoV-2-reactive T cell receptors after Ad26.COV2.S vaccination were assessed by TCRbeta repertoire sequencing. The TCR-sequenced set comprised around 32 samples: 19 Ad26.COV2.S vaccine recipients, 5 placebo recipients and 8 SARS-CoV-2 convalescent individuals. Trial participants were randomized into five groups of five: low-dose or high-dose Ad26.COV2.S given once or twice, or placebo on both occasions. Investigators remained blinded to trial group allocation during experiments and outcome assessment.

According to the germline V gene, CDR1 reads SGHTA and CDR2 reads FQGNSA. V and J lose 4 bases and 8 bases, and a span of 17 bases separates them. From the cysteine up to the phenylalanine, the CDR3 has a length of 15 residues. Only the CDR3 part of the read is kept: 45 bases, read in frame from the first base. For this clone: Its recognized antigen is unknown. No much larger clonotype is one base removed from it; base qualities were not supplied.

In the paper's terms, the treatment or condition label means: 15 to 20 received Ad26.COV2.S at low or high dose, single or two shots; five or six received placebo; per-sample allocation not given. Repertoires of vaccine and placebo recipients were sequenced from samples collected on day 63 after the first injection. In Cohort 1b, about two dozen adults aged 18-55 years were enrolled at a single site in Boston, USA, between 29 July and 7 August 2020. Ad26.COV2.S was a replication-incompetent adenovirus type 26 vector that expressed a prefusion-stabilized SARS-CoV-2 spike protein derived from the original Wuhan strain. The immunoSEQ Assay was the method used to sequence TCRbeta CDR3 regions. After extraction, genomic DNA underwent amplification by bias-controlled multiplex PCR, followed by high-throughput sequencing. The study's processing was this. To quantify the absolute abundance of every unique TCRbeta CDR3 region, sequences were collapsed and filtered. Usable DNA was measured by amplifying reference genes present in all nucleated cells, and TCRbeta template counts were normalized to that usable DNA to estimate T cell fraction. Repertoire TCRs were annotated as SARS-CoV-2-specific when V gene, CDR3 amino acid sequence and J gene were exactly matched to a known reactive TCR set. MIRA supplied the reference SARS-CoV-2 TCR set, which was filtered for enrichment in COVID-19-positive ImmuneCODE repertoires so that public or cross-reactive TCRs were removed. Using the MIRA antigens, annotated TCRs were further analysed by specific ORF or by position within an ORF. Breadth was defined as annotated unique rearrangements over total unique productive rearrangements; depth was the summed frequency of those rearrangements. Two-sided Wilcoxon rank-sum tests were applied when comparing TCR breadth between groups. Not all clones reach the TCRdb copy of this immuneACCESS table, which keeps in-frame sequences only. Checked studies attribute under half of the gap to unresolved V genes and leave the rest unexplained. D and trimming come from the DNA, and the V and J calls and clone size come from that table. The sample table shows some 250,000 clones, and roughly 90% are seen once. The biggest ten clones account for roughly 10% of the sample.

Study-level results and caveats: After vaccination, spike-specific CD8+ and CD4+ T cell responses were reported to show substantial breadth. The study was not powered for comparison of responses between vaccine doses or regimens. Comparable non-spike TCR breadth was observed between vaccine and placebo recipients, consistent with only spike being contained in the vaccine. It was noted by the authors that total T cell responses may have been underestimated by the TCR breadth and depth analyses. Higher spike-specific TCR breadth was observed in Ad26.COV2.S recipients than in placebo recipients (P = 0.0014).

The clonotype comes from a person between 18 and 65 years old who received the Ad26.COV2.S COVID-19 vaccine or a placebo. Sequencing used peripheral blood, obtained in a trial of Ad26.COV2.S vaccine versus placebo. The rearranged chain carries TRBV7-2 and TRBJ1-4; no D segment can be confidently identified. The CDR3 in this case is CASSSPRDKREKLFF. The base sequence is TGTGCCAGCAGCTCCCCACGGGATAAGAGGGAAAAACTGTTTTTT.